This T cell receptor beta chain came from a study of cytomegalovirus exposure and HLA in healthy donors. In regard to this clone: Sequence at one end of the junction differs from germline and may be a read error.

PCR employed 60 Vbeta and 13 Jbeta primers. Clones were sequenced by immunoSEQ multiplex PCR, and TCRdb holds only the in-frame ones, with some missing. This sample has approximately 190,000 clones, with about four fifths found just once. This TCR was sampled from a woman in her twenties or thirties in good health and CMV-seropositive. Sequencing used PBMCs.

This CDR3 is CSSSFTGENTEAFF. DNA of the CDR3: TGTTCCAGCAGCTTTACAGGGGAGAACACTGAAGCTTTCTTT. The V gene is TRBV7-9, the J gene TRBJ1-1; 7 positions match TRBD1. The CDR3 loop spans 14 amino acids. Per the germline V gene, CDR1 is SEHNR and CDR2 is FQNEAQ (reference sequence).